These 15 T cell receptor beta chains were sequenced from one sample in a study of T cell responses to AZD1222 COVID-19 vaccine. The data were produced by immunoSEQ multiplex PCR, yet TCRdb's version contains in-frame clones alone and is incomplete. The sample records roughly 150,000 clones, 80% to 90% being singletons. Sequencing was performed on peripheral blood, taken on day 0 of AZD1222 vaccination. The receptors stem from an adult in good health.

The V and J genes are TRBV7-2 and TRBJ2-7, with no clear D. Trimming took off 5 bases at V and 7 bases at J, with 15 bases between the two ends. The CDR3 is 13 residues long. The germline CDR1 and CDR2 sequences are SGHTA and FQGNSA. CDR3 protein: CASSTPGVGEQYF. The CDR3 DNA reads as TGTGCCAGCAGCACCCCAGGCGTTGGGGAGCAGTACTTC. Variable domain in full (rest from reference TRBV7-2 and TRBJ2-7): GAGVSQSPSNKVTEKGKDVELRCDPISGHTALYWYRQSLGQGLEFLIYFQGNSAPDKSGLPSDRFSAERTGGSVSTLTIQRTQQEDSAVYLCASSTPGVGEQYFGPGTRLTVT.

The V and J genes are TRBV3-1 (or the pseudogene TRBV3-2) and TRBJ1-1; perhaps TRBD1 as D (5 bases). Deletions cut 4 bases from V and 3 bases from J, with 9 bases between. Germline CDR1 is LGHDT and CDR2 is YNNKEL (reference sequence). The CDR3 consists of 13 residues. The CDR3 bases are TGTGCCAGCAGCCGGACAAGTTACACTGAAGCTTTCTTT. Its protein is CASSRTSYTEAFF.

This chain joins TRBV9 and TRBJ1-4, with D unresolved. The CDR3 has 11 residues. The germline CDR1 and CDR2 sequences are SGDLS and YYNGEE. V lost 3 bases and J lost 10, with 7 bases in between. DNA for the CDR3: TGTGCCAGCAGCGGCGGAGGAAAACTGTTTTTT. It codes for CASSGGGKLFF.

The V gene is TRBV28, the J gene TRBJ1-2; 11 nucleotides align to TRBD1. The length of the CDR3 is 15 residues. The germline gives CDR1 MDHEN, CDR2 SYDVKM. V lost 1 base and J lost 8; bases outside the gene matches: 6. The CDR3 nucleotides read TGTGCCAGCAGTTTATTAGGACAGGGGGCGGACGGCTACACCTTC. Translating gives CASSLLGQGADGYTF.

CDR3 sequence (DNA): TGTGCCTGGGCCGGGACAGCTGGAGCTAACTATGGCTACACCTTC. This codes for CAWAGTAGANYGYTF. This chain joins TRBV30 and TRBJ1-2; 7 bases agree with TRBD1. V lost 5 bases to trimming and J lost 0 bases; unmatched junction nucleotides: 9. Germline assignment: CDR1 GTSNPN and CDR2 SVGIG (reference sequence). There are 15 residues in the CDR3.

This clone has just a few counts. This chain uses TRBV7-2 with TRBJ2-7; D could derive from TRBD1 or TRBD2 (5 bases each). Trimming left V 4 bases short and J 6 bases short, with 16 bases between. The CDR3 extends over 14 amino acids. Germline loops: CDR1 SGHTA, CDR2 FQGNSA. The CDR3 DNA reads TGTGCCAGCAGCTCGGGACCCGCTTGGGGCGAGCAGTACTTC. The encoded protein is CASSSGPAWGEQYF.

Here the CDR3 DNA reads TGTGCCACCCAACGATTTGAGGGGAACACTGAAGCTTTCTTT. Protein product: CATQRFEGNTEAFF. The chain is built from TRBV7-9 and TRBJ1-1; D call uncertain. The CDR3 loop spans 14 amino acids. Germline V gene sequence: CDR1 SEHNR, CDR2 FQNEAQ (reference sequence). Trimming stripped 10 bases from V and 1 base from J, with 16 bases between.

The rearrangement links TRBV6-5 to TRBJ1-5, with 7 bases identical to TRBD1. V trimming: 0 bases; J trimming: 6 bases; junction bases outside the gene matches: 5. The CDR3 is 15 amino acids. The germline CDR1 and CDR2 sequences are MNHEY and SVGAGI. The CDR3 coding sequence is TGTGCCAGCAGTTACTCGAAGACAGGGTCTCAGCCCCAGCATTTT. Its protein product is CASSYSKTGSQPQHF.

The rearrangement joins TRBV24-1 to TRBJ1-2, with 7 bases fitting TRBD1. The germline V gene has CDR1 KGHDR and CDR2 SFDVKD. CDR3 length equals 15 residues. V shed 4 bases and J 4 bases; nucleotides not matched to a gene: 8. The CDR3 loop reads CATSEWDRGGYGYTF. CDR3 nucleotides: TGTGCCACCAGTGAATGGGACAGAGGGGGCTATGGCTACACCTTC.

The chain has TRBV9 and TRBJ2-5; TRBD1 matches at 8 bases. CDR1 and CDR2 from the germline V gene are SGDLS and YYNGEE. Germline trimming cut 3 bases from V and 5 bases from J; bases unmatched to any gene: 9. This CDR3 contains 15 residues. Here the CDR3 reads CASSGQTGERETQYF. DNA of the CDR3: TGTGCCAGCAGCGGTCAGACAGGGGAGAGGGAGACCCAGTACTTC.

This rearrangement joins TRBV29-1 to TRBJ1-2; TRBD1 agrees at 7 bases. With V trimmed by 2 bases and J by 3 bases, 3 bases remained unmatched. There are 13 residues in the CDR3. CDR1 is SQVTM, CDR2 ANQGSEA, per germline. This CDR3 reads CSVETGTDYGYTF. In DNA form, the CDR3 reads TGCAGCGTTGAAACCGGGACAGACTATGGCTACACCTTC.

This clone came up once. In DNA, the CDR3 is TGTGCCAGCAGTGAATTTCCCCCTACCGTGGGCAGCTACGAGCAGTACTTC. Translating it yields CASSEFPPTVGSYEQYF. This rearrangement joins TRBV25-1 to TRBJ2-7; D is ambiguous. Germline values: CDR1 MGHDK, CDR2 SYGVNS. The CDR3 has 17 residues. Trimming cost V 1 base and J 3 bases, with 19 bases left between them.

Only a few counts were recorded for this clone. V and J are TRBV7-9 and TRBJ1-2; TRBD1 matches at 9 bases. Germline V gives CDR1 SEHNR, CDR2 FQNEAQ (reference sequence). The CDR3 loop spans 15 amino acids. Trimming at V came to 1 base and at J to 2 bases, leaving 2 bases not matched to a gene. The CDR3 DNA sequence: TGTGCCAGCAGCTTAGACGGACAGGGGAACTATGGCTACACCTTC. It translates to CASSLDGQGNYGYTF.

The V call is TRBV2, the J call TRBJ1-3; the D is unclear. The CDR3 sequence is 13 residues long. The germline CDR1 and CDR2 sequences are SNHLY and FYNNEI. Trimming took 0 bases from V and 15 from J, leaving 15 bases between them. Here the CDR3 reads CASSEALRGPAYF. The CDR3 region has the DNA TGTGCCAGCAGTGAAGCGTTGCGAGGACCAGCATATTTT.

This chain uses TRBV7-2 with TRBJ2-1, with D unresolved. This CDR3 has 12 amino acids. The V end lost 3 bases, the J end lost 0 bases, and 0 bases lay between the germline ends. Per germline, CDR1 SGHTA and CDR2 FQGNSA. The CDR3 is CASSFSYNEQFF. CDR3 DNA sequence: TGTGCCAGCAGCTTCTCCTACAATGAGCAGTTCTTC.